A selection of T cell receptor beta chains follows, all from one sample in a study of shared clonotypes between healthy human individuals. Sequenced by immunoSEQ multiplex PCR; TCRdb stores in-frame clones only, minus some. The sample lists around 2.1 million clones, under 95% occurring once. The sequencing input was naive CD8+ T cells from PBMCs. The receptors here all came from a man younger than 30 in good health. Some clones in this sample may be carry-over from other donors' samples. Both conserved end residues are part of each CDR3.

>TRBV11-2|TRBJ2-3
CASSLTGGGTDTQYF
>TRBV9|TRBJ2-7
CASSVGQEKHEQYF
>TRBV27|TRBJ2-7
CASSSLASYEQYF
>TRBV4-3|TRBJ2-7
CASSRTGSEEQYF
>TRBV4-1|TRBJ2-2
CASRLNTGELFF
>TRBV28|TRBJ1-2
CASSSLFLLGDYGYTF
>TRBV28|TRBJ2-4
CASSRRQRGKNIQYF
>TRBV10-2|TRBJ1-2
CASRPGTDRGYTF
>TRBV13|TRBJ2-5
CASSYRNQETQYF
>TRBV14|TRBJ1-2
CAIRPRDNYGYTF
>TRBV5-1|TRBJ1-2
CASSLGVDGYTF
>TRBV30|TRBJ2-7
CASQERRYEQYF
>TRBV29-1|TRBJ2-2
CSVLIAGGPNTGELFF
>TRBV19|TRBJ2-4
CASSPPGLAGGPWNIQYF
>TRBV7-9|TRBJ1-3
CAEGQPTGNTIYF
>TRBV7-9|TRBJ2-7
CASSALLAGAGEQYF
>TRBV7-3|TRBJ2-3
CASSLNGASTDTQYF
>TRBV6-1|TRBJ1-2
CASSEKGTHTKNYGYTF
>TRBV7-9|TRBJ1-1
CASSPWGGREAFF
>TRBV4-3|TRBJ2-1
CASSQDRREAYNEQFF
>TRBV27|TRBJ1-5
CASSLNRQINSNQPQHF
>TRBV5-4|TRBJ1-6
CASSETGTYSPLHF
>TRBV10-2|TRBJ2-7
CASSESTGFGGQYF
>TRBV4-1|TRBJ2-7
CASSRSRGVDEQYF
>TRBV19|TRBJ1-1
CASSSSQGAAEAFF
>TRBV7-6|TRBJ2-2
CASSPYLAGTLNTGELFF
>TRBV5-6|TRBJ2-7
CASSLAASVYEQYF
>TRBV30|TRBJ2-7
CAWSGRYTYEQYF
>TRBV7-2|TRBJ2-7
CASNGRASYEQYF